This TCR beta chain was retrieved from a study of T cells in localized non-small cell lung cancer. Broader study findings: Appearing in adjacent lung were a median roughly 60 of the top 100 tumor clones.

Details on this clone: The antigen is unknown.

Sequenced by immunoSEQ multiplex PCR; TCRdb stores in-frame clones only, minus some. Among about 43,000 clones listed, around 90% were seen once. Germline V CDR1 and CDR2: SGHRS, YFSETQ. The CDR3 sequence is 16 residues long. V trimming: 0 bases; J trimming: 5 bases; junction bases outside the gene matches: 5. This clonotype was sampled from a woman aged 40-69 years with stage II lung adenocarcinoma. The sequencing here drew on PBMCs, taken before any cancer treatment. This chain uses TRBV5-1 with TRBJ1-4; the match to TRBD1 covers 9 bases. CDR3 protein: CASSLVATGGNEKLFF. Here the CDR3 DNA reads TGCGCCAGCAGCTTGGTTGCTACAGGGGGCAATGAAAAACTGTTTTTT.